One and the same sample provided the 6 T cell receptor beta chains below, sequenced in a study of blood T cells in healthy people across ages. Alongside a J-beta primer mix, a sample-barcoded 5' primer served in a second PCR lasting about 7 to 11 cycles. A single record per CDR3 protein comes from TCRdb applying MiXCR to the 5' RACE reads. The table records 1.8 million or so distinct CDR3 sequences, around 42% of them present only once. Input material: blood. These receptors all come from a human donor in good health.

The chain has TRBV5-5 and TRBJ2-3; D may be TRBD2 (6 bases). Looked up from germline, CDR1 is SGHKS and CDR2 is YYEKEE (reference sequence). This CDR3 contains 15 residues. Trimming shortened V by 6 bases and J by 3 bases, and 17 bases separated the two germline ends. The CDR3 spells CASNTLARRTDTQYF. CDR3 in DNA: TGTGCCAGCAATACACTAGCCCGAAGGACAGATACGCAGTATTTT. The full variable domain, its missing parts supplied by reference TRBV5-5 and TRBJ2-3, is DAGVTQSPTHLIKTRGQQVTLRCSPISGHKSVSWYQQVLGQGPQFIFQYYEKEERGRGNFPDRFSARQFPNYSSELNVNALLLGDSALYLCASNTLARRTDTQYFGPGTRLTVL.

This chain joins TRBV7-2 and TRBJ2-7; a weak D match, TRBD1 (7 bases). Germline V gene lookup returns CDR1 SGHTA and CDR2 FQGNSA. CDR3 length: 15 amino acids. V dropped 4 bases and J dropped 1 base, with 14 bases sitting between them. CDR3 sequence (DNA): TGTGCCAGCAGCTCCGTCAGGGGGGCATCCTACGAGCAGTACTTC. It codes for CASSSVRGASYEQYF.

This clonotype has only a few counts. The J gene is TRBJ2-7, the V gene TRBV4-3; D remains ambiguous. Trimming shortened V by 0 bases and J by 2 bases, and 8 bases separated the two germline ends. CDR1 and CDR2 (germline): LGHNA, YSLEER. This CDR3 comprises 14 residues. This chain's CDR3 is CASSQEDRAYEQYF. The CDR3 DNA reads as TGCGCCAGCAGCCAAGAGGACCGAGCCTACGAGCAGTACTTC.

The genes are TRBV4-1 and TRBJ2-1, with a possible D match to TRBD2 (6 bases). V was clipped by 3 bases and J by 3 bases, with 9 bases between them. CDR1 is MGHRA, CDR2 YSYEKL, per germline. CDR3 length: 14 residues. CDR3 bases: TGCGCCAGCAGCCAGATGGGGGGCTACAATGAGCAGTTCTTC. Translation gives CASSQMGGYNEQFF.

The rearrangement uses TRBV10-3 and TRBJ2-3; TRBD1 aligns across 8 bases. The CDR3 length is 16 residues. J gave up 6 bases and V 4 bases, and 12 bases lay outside the gene matches. CDR1 is ENHRY, CDR2 SYGVKD, per germline. CDR3 in amino acids: CAISGFETGEEDTQYF. CDR3 DNA sequence: TGTGCCATCAGTGGGTTTGAGACAGGGGAAGAGGATACGCAGTATTTT.

V and J are TRBV20-1 and TRBJ2-3; 7 bases fit TRBD1. This CDR3 has 18 amino acids. Germline CDR1 DFQATT, CDR2 SNEGSKA (reference sequence). V shed 3 bases, J shed 3 bases, and the junction held 18 bases outside the gene matches. The CDR3 DNA follows: TGCAGTGCTAGTTTCTTCCCCGAGACAGGGCCTCAGACAGATACGCAGTATTTT. Protein product: CSASFFPETGPQTDTQYF.